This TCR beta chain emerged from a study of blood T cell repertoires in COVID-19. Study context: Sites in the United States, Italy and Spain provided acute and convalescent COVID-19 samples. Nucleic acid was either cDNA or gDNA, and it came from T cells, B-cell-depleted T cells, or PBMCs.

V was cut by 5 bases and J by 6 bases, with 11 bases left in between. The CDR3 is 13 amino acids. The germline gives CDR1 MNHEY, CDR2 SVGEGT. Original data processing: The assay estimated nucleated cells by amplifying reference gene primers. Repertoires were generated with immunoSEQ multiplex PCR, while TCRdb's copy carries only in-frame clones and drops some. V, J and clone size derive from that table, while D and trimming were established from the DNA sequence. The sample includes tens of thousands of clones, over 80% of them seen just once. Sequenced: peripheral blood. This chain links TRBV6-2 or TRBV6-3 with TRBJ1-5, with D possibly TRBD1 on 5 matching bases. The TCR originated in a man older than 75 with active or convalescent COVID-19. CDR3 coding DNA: TGTGCCAGCAGTCGAAACAGGCCTCAGCCCCAGCATTTT. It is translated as CASSRNRPQPQHF.